This T cell receptor (beta chain) was identified during a study of blood T cell repertoires in COVID-19. The method was immunoSEQ multiplex PCR; TCRdb's version includes in-frame clones alone and lacks a portion of them. Among 180,000 or so clones, about 85% were seen once, and the ten largest hold around 8%. The origin of this receptor is a woman aged 60-70 years with acute or convalescent COVID-19. Sequenced material: peripheral blood.

CDR3 nucleotides: TGTGCCAGCAGTAAACAAGGGGGCGCGCACTATGGCTACACCTTC. It codes for CASSKQGGAHYGYTF. The chain links TRBV25-1 to TRBJ1-2; 7 bases fit TRBD1. The ends lost 5 bases at V and 3 bases at J; junction bases unmatched: 9. This CDR3 has 15 amino acids. In germline, CDR1 is MGHDK, CDR2 SYGVNS.